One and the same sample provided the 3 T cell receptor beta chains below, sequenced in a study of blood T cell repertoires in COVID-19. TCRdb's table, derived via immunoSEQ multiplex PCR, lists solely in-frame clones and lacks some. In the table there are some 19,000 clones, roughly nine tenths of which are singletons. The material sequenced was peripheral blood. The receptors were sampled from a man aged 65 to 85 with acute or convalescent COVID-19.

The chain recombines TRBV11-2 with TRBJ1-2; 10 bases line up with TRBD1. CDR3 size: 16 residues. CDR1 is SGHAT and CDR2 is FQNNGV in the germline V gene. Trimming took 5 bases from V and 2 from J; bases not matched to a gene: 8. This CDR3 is CASSPGQGSRNYGYTF. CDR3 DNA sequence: TGTGCCAGCAGCCCGGGACAGGGGAGTAGAAACTATGGCTACACCTTC.

CDR3 in amino acids: CASVTRPGVSHEQYF. CDR3 coding DNA: TGTGCCAGCGTAACTCGGCCAGGCGTATCCCACGAGCAGTACTTC. The V call is TRBV6-6, the J call TRBJ2-7, with no clear D. The V gene's germline CDR1 is MNHNY and CDR2 SVGAGI (reference sequence). V lost 8 bases, J lost 5 bases, and 22 bases lay in between. The CDR3 is made up of 15 amino acids.

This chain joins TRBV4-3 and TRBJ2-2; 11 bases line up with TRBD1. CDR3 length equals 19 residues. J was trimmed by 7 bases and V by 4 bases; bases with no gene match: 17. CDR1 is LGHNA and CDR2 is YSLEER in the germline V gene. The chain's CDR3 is CASSPGTGGPPHVYGELFF. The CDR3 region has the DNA TGCGCCAGCAGCCCAGGGACAGGGGGACCTCCTCACGTCTACGGGGAGCTGTTTTTT.